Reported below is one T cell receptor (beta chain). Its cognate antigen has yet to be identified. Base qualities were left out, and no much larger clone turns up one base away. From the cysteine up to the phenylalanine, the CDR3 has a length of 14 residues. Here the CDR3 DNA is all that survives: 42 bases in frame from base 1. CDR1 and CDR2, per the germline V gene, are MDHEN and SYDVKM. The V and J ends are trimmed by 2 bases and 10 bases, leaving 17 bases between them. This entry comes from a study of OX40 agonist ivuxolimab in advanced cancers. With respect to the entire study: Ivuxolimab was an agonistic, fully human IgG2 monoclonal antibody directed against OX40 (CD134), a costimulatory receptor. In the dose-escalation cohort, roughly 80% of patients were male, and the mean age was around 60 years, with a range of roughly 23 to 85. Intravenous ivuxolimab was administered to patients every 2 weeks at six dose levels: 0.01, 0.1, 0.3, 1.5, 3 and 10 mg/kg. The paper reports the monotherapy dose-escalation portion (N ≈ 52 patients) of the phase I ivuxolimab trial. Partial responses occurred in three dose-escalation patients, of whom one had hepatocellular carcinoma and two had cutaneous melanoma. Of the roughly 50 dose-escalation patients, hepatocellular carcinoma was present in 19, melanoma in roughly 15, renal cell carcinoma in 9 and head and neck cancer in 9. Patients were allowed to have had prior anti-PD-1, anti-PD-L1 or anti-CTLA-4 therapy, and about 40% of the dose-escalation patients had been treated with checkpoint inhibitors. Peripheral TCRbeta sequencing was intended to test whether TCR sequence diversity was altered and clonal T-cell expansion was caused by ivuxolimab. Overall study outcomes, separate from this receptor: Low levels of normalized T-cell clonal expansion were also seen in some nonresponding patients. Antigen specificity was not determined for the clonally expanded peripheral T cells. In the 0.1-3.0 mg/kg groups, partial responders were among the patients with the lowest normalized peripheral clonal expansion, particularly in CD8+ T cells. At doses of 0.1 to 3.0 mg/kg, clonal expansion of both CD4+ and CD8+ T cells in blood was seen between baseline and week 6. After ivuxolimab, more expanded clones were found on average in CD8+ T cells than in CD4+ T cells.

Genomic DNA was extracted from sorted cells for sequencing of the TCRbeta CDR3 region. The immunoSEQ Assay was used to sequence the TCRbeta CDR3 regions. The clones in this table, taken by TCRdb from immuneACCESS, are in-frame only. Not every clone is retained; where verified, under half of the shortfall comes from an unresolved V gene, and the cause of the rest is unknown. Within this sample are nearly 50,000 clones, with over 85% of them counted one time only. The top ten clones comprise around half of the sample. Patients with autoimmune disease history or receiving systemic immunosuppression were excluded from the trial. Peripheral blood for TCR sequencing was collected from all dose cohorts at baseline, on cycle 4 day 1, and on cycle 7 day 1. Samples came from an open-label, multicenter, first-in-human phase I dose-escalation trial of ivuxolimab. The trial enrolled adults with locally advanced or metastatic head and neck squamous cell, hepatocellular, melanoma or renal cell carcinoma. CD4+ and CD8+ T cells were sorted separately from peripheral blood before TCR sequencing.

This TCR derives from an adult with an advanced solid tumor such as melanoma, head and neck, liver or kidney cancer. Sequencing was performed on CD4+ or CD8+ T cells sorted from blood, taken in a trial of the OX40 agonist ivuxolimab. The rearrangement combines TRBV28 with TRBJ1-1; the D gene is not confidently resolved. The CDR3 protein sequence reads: CASSLGNIKSVAFF. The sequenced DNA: TGTGCCAGCAGTTTAGGCAACATAAAGTCTGTAGCTTTCTTT.